This T cell receptor (beta chain) was identified during a study of a mutant IDH1 vaccine in newly diagnosed glioma. About the research overall: Treated patients were approximately 62% male, roughly 40% female, mean age around 40 years. Therapy received beforehand was radiotherapy, temozolomide, or both, with most patients given both. Weeks 35 and 47 hosted visits V12 and V13, respectively.

In this sample, this clone turned up once. The antigen is unknown. The assay was immunoSEQ multiplex PCR, and TCRdb's table has in-frame clones only and misses some. This sample yields roughly 34,000 clones, of which about 87% are seen a single time; approximately 12% belongs to the top ten. Between the trimmed V and J ends, which lost 6 bases and 0 bases, there was a span of 9 bases. The CDR3 has 14 residues. Germline V gene data show CDR1 as SGHTA and CDR2 as FQGNSA. Time point meaning: week 47, end of study. The study gave 300 ug of mutant IDH1 20-mer peptide per vaccine dose, with topical imiquimod.

This sample comprised PBMCs, obtained from a glioma patient whose treatment included an IDH1 peptide vaccine. V is TRBV7-2 and J is TRBJ2-1, with TRBD2 as a possible D gene (5 bases). The clonotype comes from a woman in her twenties or thirties with glioma. The CDR3 coding sequence is TGTGCCAGCAGTTCGGGAAGCTCCTACAATGAGCAGTTCTTC. Translation gives CASSSGSSYNEQFF.